This TCR beta chain was found in a study of post-analysis software for immune sequencing data. The TCR beta cDNA libraries carried unique molecular identifiers. TCRdb processed the PCR reads anew with MiXCR; each CDR3 protein has one entry. The sample carries roughly 160,000 distinct CDR3 sequences, under 40% recorded once. This clonotype originated in a girl between 10 and 17 years old with multiple sclerosis. The sample here was blood, taken after autologous hematopoietic stem cell transplantation.

CDR3 in DNA: TGTGCCACCAGTGATCCCGGACACCCCAGCACAGATACGCAGTATTTT. This sequence encodes CATSDPGHPSTDTQYF. The V and J genes are TRBV24-1 and TRBJ2-3; possibly TRBD1 for D (5 bases). This CDR3 is built from 16 residues. Germline assignment: CDR1 KGHDR and CDR2 SFDVKD. V was shortened by 3 bases and J by 0 bases, with 12 bases between the two germline ends.